This TCR beta chain came from a study of T cell clonality in common variable immunodeficiency. Overall study results and limits: Common variable immunodeficiency TCR beta sequences reportedly had fewer deletions and N-nucleotide insertions. Patient heterogeneity in the CVID cohort limited correlations between repertoire features and clinical complications.

Blood samples were heparinized, about 5 to 8 ml per donor. This clone has ten or more counts. Its specificity is unknown. The junction does not match germline at one end; this may be a read error. Produced via immunoSEQ multiplex PCR; TCRdb's table is partial and in-frame only. The sample presents 52,000 or so clones, none singletons. The receptor comes from a person between 18 and 75 years old in good health. Sample: peripheral blood mononuclear cells.

The CDR3 sequence is CSVSSASETQYF. CDR3 bases read: TGCAGCGTTTCTAGCGCGTCAGAGACG. The rearrangement uses TRBV29-1 and TRBJ2-3; possibly TRBD2 for D (6 bases). With the read ending 3 residues before the CDR3 end, the germline J gene is used to fill in that end. The CDR3 is 12 amino acids. CDR1 and CDR2 (germline): SQVTM, ANQGSEA.